This record concerns one T cell receptor beta chain sequence. Its target is unknown. The table came from immunoSEQ multiplex PCR; TCRdb's copy has only in-frame clones and leaves some out. The table records about 2,100,000 clones, about 93% of them present only once. This CDR3 is built from 15 residues. Germline CDR1 and CDR2: LNHNV and YYDKDF (reference sequence). V was pared by 0 bases and J by 4 bases, with 12 bases between. Naive CD8 cells, CD45RO-negative and positively selected for CCR7, excluded terminally differentiated effector memory CD45RA+ cells. The entry originates in a study of shared clonotypes between healthy human individuals. Study-wide background: Donors, aged 18 to 49, were a couple of women and three men.

Points from the study as a whole: Expectations were that clonotype sharing among donors would be affected by sequencing depth. Between several donors, naive CD4 clonotypes were shared at a level of about 5%.

The TCR was taken from a man younger than 30 in good health. Some clones in this sample may be carry-over from other donors' samples. The sample comprised naive CD8+ T cells from PBMCs. The V and J genes are TRBV15 and TRBJ1-1; no clear D gene. CDR3: CATSRDRGRVTEAFF. CDR3 sequence (DNA): TGTGCCACCAGCAGAGATAGAGGGCGGGTCACTGAAGCTTTCTTT.